Listed below are T cell receptor beta chains from one sample, sequenced in a study of T cells in localized non-small cell lung cancer. Produced via immunoSEQ multiplex PCR; TCRdb's table is partial and in-frame only. The sample has fewer than 100,000 clones, about nine tenths seen once; the top ten hold around 14%. This specimen consisted of peripheral blood, obtained before any cancer treatment. All receptors derive from a man aged 40 to 70 with stage I squamous cell lung carcinoma. CDR3s include the opening cysteine and the closing phenylalanine or tryptophan. Each record gives: D gene, V gene, clone size, J gene, CDR3 DNA, CDR3 protein. The D gene is left open where the match is weak. Not all rows give a size; the values are once, few, many and, for expanded clones, a class.

-,TRBV18,-,TRBJ1-5,TGTGCCAGCTCACCGGGGGCAGGCAATCAGCCCCAGCATTTT,CASSPGAGNQPQHF
-,TRBV5-1,-,TRBJ2-5,TGCGCCAGCAGCGGACAGCAAGAGACCCAGTACTTC,CASSGQQETQYF
-,TRBV7-9,-,TRBJ1-1,TGTGCCAGCAGCTTAGGAGTAACCAACACTGAAGCTTTCTTT,CASSLGVTNTEAFF
-,TRBV10-1,-,TRBJ1-5,TGCGCCAGCAGTGACCGGGATGACCAGCCCCAGCATTTT,CASSDRDDQPQHF
TRBD2,TRBV15,-,TRBJ2-7,TGTGCCACCAGCCCCAGCGGGGGGGCTAGAGTACCCTACGAGCAGTACTTC,CATSPSGGARVPYEQYF
-,TRBV19,-,TRBJ1-5,TGTGCCAGTAGTATAATCCCTTCAGAGTTGAGCAATCAGCCCCAGCATTTT,CASSIIPSELSNQPQHF
-,TRBV5-1,few,TRBJ2-6,TGCGCCAGCAGCTTGGGAGGGTCCGGGGCCAACGTCCTGACTTTC,CASSLGGSGANVLTF
-,TRBV5-1,-,TRBJ1-3,TGCGCCAGCAGCTTAGAGGGCCAAGGAATCGCTGGAAACACCATATATTTT,CASSLEGQGIAGNTIYF
-,TRBV9,-,TRBJ2-7,TGTGCCAGCAGCGTACAGGAGTTAACCTACGAGCAGTACTTC,CASSVQELTYEQYF
TRBD2,TRBV2,-,TRBJ2-7,TGTGCCAGCAGTGAAGCCCAACTAGCGGGGGGAGGCGAGCAGTACTTC,CASSEAQLAGGGEQYF
-,TRBV6-5,-,TRBJ1-3,TGTGCCAGCAGTTACTCGGGACGGCACTCTGGAAACACCATATATTTT,CASSYSGRHSGNTIYF
-,TRBV9,once,TRBJ2-3,TGTGCCGTCTCCCCGCTGGCGGCTGGCACAGATACGCAGTATTTT,CAVSPLAAGTDTQYF
-,TRBV7-9,-,TRBJ2-3,TGTGCCAGCAGCAAGGGACGTTCCACAGATACGCAGTATTTT,CASSKGRSTDTQYF
TRBD1,TRBV27,few,TRBJ1-6,TGTGCCAGCTCCAAGGGGGCGGATAATTCACCCCTCCACTTT,CASSKGADNSPLHF
-,TRBV7-2,-,TRBJ2-6,TGTGCCAGCAGCTTTAGCTTGAAAGGGGCCAACGTCCTGACTTTC,CASSFSLKGANVLTF
-,TRBV4-3,-,TRBJ2-7,TGCGCCAGCAGCCAAGATTTGAACCTATACGAGCAGTACTTC,CASSQDLNLYEQYF
TRBD2,TRBV28,-,TRBJ2-7,TGTGCCAGCAGCTCCCTTGGGGGGGTCCCCGGCGAGCAGTACTTC,CASSSLGGVPGEQYF
-,TRBV7-9,-,TRBJ1-4,TGTGCCAGCAGCTTACCAGGTTCCGAGGGTAATGAAAAACTGTTTTTT,CASSLPGSEGNEKLFF
-,TRBV7-2,-,TRBJ2-3,TGTGCCAGCAGCTTACAACTTCTCCCCACAGATACGCAGTATTTT,CASSLQLLPTDTQYF
TRBD1,TRBV29-1,-,TRBJ1-5,TGCAGCGTGGGACAGGGGTCCAATCAGCCCCAGCATTTT,CSVGQGSNQPQHF
TRBD1,TRBV4-3,-,TRBJ1-2,TGCGCCAGCAGCCGGGGGACAGGGGGCGACTATGGCTACACCTTC,CASSRGTGGDYGYTF
TRBD1,TRBV10-3,-,TRBJ1-1,TGTGCCATCATCCAGGAGGGGACAGGAAAGAACACTGAAGCTTTCTTT,CAIIQEGTGKNTEAFF
-,TRBV14,once,TRBJ2-7,TGTGCCAGCAGCCTTTTAGGACGCTCCTACGAGCAGTACTTC,CASSLLGRSYEQYF
TRBD2,TRBV6-1,once,TRBJ2-1,TGTGCCAGCAGTGACCTGGAGCGGGGGGGCCCCTCCTACAATGAGCAGTTCTTC,CASSDLERGGPSYNEQFF
TRBD2,TRBV5-4,once,TRBJ2-1,TGTGCCAGCGCGGCGGGGGGGAAGGGCAATGAGCAGTTCTTC,CASAAGGKGNEQFF
TRBD1,TRBV7-6,-,TRBJ2-5,TGTGCCAGCAGCTCCTGGACAGGGGGACAAGAGACCCAGTACTTC,CASSSWTGGQETQYF
TRBD2,TRBV2,-,TRBJ2-3,TGTGCCAGCAGTGACGGGTGGGGGGGTGCAGATACGCAGTATTTT,CASSDGWGGADTQYF
-,TRBV7-2,-,TRBJ2-4,TGTGCCAGCAGCTTAGTTGTCGGGGACGGGGCCAAAAACATTCAGTACTTC,CASSLVVGDGAKNIQYF
TRBD1,TRBV9,-,TRBJ2-2,TGTGCCAGCAGCGGACTACAGGGGATGACCGGGGAGCTGTTTTTT,CASSGLQGMTGELFF
-,TRBV25-1,once,TRBJ2-1,TGTGCCAGCAGTGAATATAACTTCCAGGAGCAGTTCTTC,CASSEYNFQEQFF
TRBD1,TRBV25-1,-,TRBJ1-1,TGTGCCAGCAGTGGACAGGGGTGGGGGGTTGCGATGAACACTGAAGCTTTCTTT,CASSGQGWGVAMNTEAFF
-,TRBV27,-,TRBJ1-4,TGTGCCAGCAGGCCCGGGCGGAGAAATGAAAAACTGTTTTTT,CASRPGRRNEKLFF
-,TRBV6-5,-,TRBJ1-2,TGTGCCAGCAGTACCGGGACCGTTTATGGCTACACCTTC,CASSTGTVYGYTF
-,TRBV2,-,TRBJ2-1,TGTGCCAGCAGTGCCATAGCGGAGGACAATGAGCAGTTCTTC,CASSAIAEDNEQFF
-,TRBV7-8,-,TRBJ1-6,TGTGCCAGCAGCTCAACAGGGTTTGATTCACCCCTCCACTTT,CASSSTGFDSPLHF
TRBD1,TRBV19,once,TRBJ2-5,TGTGCCAGTAGTATAGATCCACAGGGGAAAGACCAAGAGACCCAGTACTTC,CASSIDPQGKDQETQYF
-,TRBV7-2,-,TRBJ1-1,TGTGCCAGCAGCTTAGATATCGAGATGGCTGAAGCTTTCTTT,CASSLDIEMAEAFF
TRBD1,TRBV27,-,TRBJ1-2,TGTGCCAGCAGTTCTTCTGACAGGGCCGTCTATGGCTACACCTTC,CASSSSDRAVYGYTF
-,TRBV28,-,TRBJ1-3,TGTGCCAGCCTGGGGGTTAGCTCTGGAAACACCATATATTTT,CASLGVSSGNTIYF
-,TRBV6-5,-,TRBJ1-6,TGTGCCAGCAGTTACTCGACAGATAATAATACACCCCTCCACTTT,CASSYSTDNNTPLHF
TRBD1,TRBV6-1,-,TRBJ2-1,TGTGCCAGCACCGGGACAGGGGTCAGAAATGAGCAGTTCTTC,CASTGTGVRNEQFF
TRBD1,TRBV6-1,-,TRBJ2-1,TGTGCCAGCAGTGAAGGATGGACAGGGATTAATGAGCAGTTCTTC,CASSEGWTGINEQFF
TRBD1,TRBV5-6,-,TRBJ1-1,TGTGCCAGCAGCTTGGCCGGACAGGGGGGAGCTTTCTTT,CASSLAGQGGAFF
TRBD2,TRBV6-7,-,TRBJ2-1,TGTGCCAGCACGCCCGGGACTAGCGGGGAGAATGAGCAGTTCTTC,CASTPGTSGENEQFF
-,TRBV28,-,TRBJ1-1,TGTGCCAGCATGAGCCCCGCAGGCAACATGAACACTGAAGCTTTCTTT,CASMSPAGNMNTEAFF